This T cell receptor (beta chain) was documented in a study of cytomegalovirus exposure and HLA in healthy donors. Study-level results: Most observed TCR sequences were rare, whereas some public TCRs were detected in many donors. Some TCR beta chains (around 160 of them) were listed as cytomegalovirus-associated.

This clone is a singleton in its sample. Its antigen is not identified. Data came from immunoSEQ multiplex PCR; TCRdb stores just in-frame clones and leaves some out. The table shows over 120,000 clones, with 89% occurring only once. The CDR3 is made up of 13 amino acids. From germline, CDR1 is MNHNS and CDR2 SASEGT. V was trimmed by 11 bases and J by 10 bases, leaving 18 bases between them. The donors were part of the roughly 120-subject validation cohort, which stood apart from the 666-subject first cohort. The sample consisted of PBMCs. This rearrangement joins TRBV6-1 to TRBJ1-6; D gene unclear. This sequence originates from a woman between 18 and 29 years old in good health and CMV-seropositive. CDR3 in amino acids: CALRGTGRSPLHF. In DNA, the CDR3 is TGTGCCCTCCGGGGAACTGGGAGGTCACCCCTCCACTTT.